The entry below describes one T cell receptor (beta chain). TCRdb's copy holds only in-frame clones and misses some; the assay was immunoSEQ multiplex PCR. Here the sample spans about 76,000 clones, 85% to 95% being singletons. This sample was included in a study of T cell changes during pregnancy in multiple sclerosis. Trimming pared 4 bases from V and 8 bases from J, leaving 20 bases between. The CDR3 is made up of 16 amino acids. The germline V gene has CDR1 MNHNS and CDR2 SASEGT. The source is a female donor with multiple sclerosis, enrolled in a pregnancy study. The chain uses TRBV6-1 and TRBJ1-4, with D unresolved. The sequencing used peripheral blood, collected in the second trimester of pregnancy. CDR3 in amino acids: CASSVPSRREVEKLFF. DNA for the CDR3: TGTGCCAGCAGTGTCCCCTCTCGGCGGGAGGTGGAAAAACTGTTTTTT.